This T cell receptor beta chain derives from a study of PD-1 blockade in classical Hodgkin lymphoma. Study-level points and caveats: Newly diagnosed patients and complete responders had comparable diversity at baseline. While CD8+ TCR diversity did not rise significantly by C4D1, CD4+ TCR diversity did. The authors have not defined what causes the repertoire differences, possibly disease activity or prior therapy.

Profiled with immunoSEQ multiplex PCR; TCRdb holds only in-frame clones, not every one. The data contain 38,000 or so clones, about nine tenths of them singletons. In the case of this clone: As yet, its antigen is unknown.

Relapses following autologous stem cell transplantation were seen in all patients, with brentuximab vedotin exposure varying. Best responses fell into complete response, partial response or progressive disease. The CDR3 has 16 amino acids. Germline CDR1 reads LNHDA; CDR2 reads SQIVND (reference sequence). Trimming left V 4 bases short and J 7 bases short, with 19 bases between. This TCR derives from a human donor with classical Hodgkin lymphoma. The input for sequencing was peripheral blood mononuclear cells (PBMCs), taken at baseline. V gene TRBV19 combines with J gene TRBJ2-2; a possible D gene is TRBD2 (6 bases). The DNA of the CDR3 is TGTGCCAGTAGTAACGGGTTGGCTAGCGAGGTCGGGGAGCTGTTTTTT. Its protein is CASSNGLASEVGELFF.